The entry below describes one TCR beta chain. Its specificity is not known. Additional DNA sequences in this sample encode the identical CDR3. These data originate in a study of OX40 agonist ivuxolimab in advanced cancers. Study outcomes and limitations: The CD4+ and CD8+ T cells in the blood had expanded clonally by week 6 at 0.1 to 3.0 mg/kg. Some patients who did not respond also had low normalized T-cell clonal expansion.

Clones were read by immunoSEQ multiplex PCR, and TCRdb kept only the in-frame ones, dropping some. The sample lists over 80,000 clones; roughly nine tenths were seen once. The CDR3 covers 14 residues. CDR1 and CDR2 (germline): SGHRS, YFSETQ. Trimming left V 0 bases short and J 7 bases short, with 8 bases between. The source is an adult with an advanced solid tumor such as melanoma, head and neck, liver or kidney cancer. The chain uses TRBV5-1 and TRBJ1-6; weak D call: TRBD1 (6 bases). Specimen: CD4+ or CD8+ T cells sorted from blood, collected in a trial of the OX40 agonist ivuxolimab. The CDR3 sequence: CASSLGQGNSPLHF. The DNA of the CDR3 is TGCGCCAGCAGCTTGGGCCAGGGGAATTCACCCCTCCACTTT.